A single sample gave rise to the 8 T cell receptor beta chains below, sequenced in a study of control samples from healthy donors and cancer patients. TCRdb keeps only in-frame clones here, not all; method: immunoSEQ multiplex PCR. Of over 150,000 clones in the sample, about 91% were seen once. The specimen sequenced was blood. All receptors come from a woman in her thirties or forties in good health.

The genes are TRBV7-9 and TRBJ2-5; 9 bases map to TRBD2. The V and J ends lost 4 bases and 2 bases, in that order; junction bases with no gene match: 2. CDR1 is SEHNR and CDR2 is FQNEAQ in the germline V gene (reference sequence). This CDR3 spans 14 amino acids. The CDR3 sequence is CASSSGLAQETQYF. The CDR3 region has the DNA TGTGCCAGCAGCTCCGGACTAGCGCAAGAGACCCAGTACTTC.

V and J are TRBV7-9 and TRBJ2-7; 11 bases fit TRBD1. Germline CDR1 reads SEHNR; CDR2 reads FQNEAQ (reference sequence). The V and J ends lost 5 bases and 5 bases, in that order; junction bases with no gene match: 11. The CDR3 contains 16 residues. CDR3 region: CASSRNIGGQGDEQYF. CDR3 in DNA: TGTGCCAGCAGCCGGAACATAGGGGGACAGGGGGACGAGCAGTACTTC.

The J gene is TRBJ1-6, the V gene TRBV6-6; tentatively, D is TRBD1 (6 bases). Trimming removed 8 bases from V and 12 bases from J, with 11 bases in between. The CDR3 has 11 amino acids. Germline lookup yields CDR1 MNHNY and CDR2 SVGAGI (reference sequence). The DNA for the CDR3 is TGTGCCAGCTGCAGAGGGGGACCCCTCCACTTT. Amino acids: CASCRGGPLHF.

The rearrangement uses TRBV5-8 and TRBJ1-5, with 8 bases identical to TRBD1. The germline CDR1 and CDR2 sequences are SGHTS and YDEGEE. V was pared by 4 bases and J by 4 bases, with 13 bases of the junction left unmatched. The CDR3 spans 17 residues. DNA of the CDR3: TGTGCCAGCAGCGCCGACAGGGGCGTCGGGGCTAATCAGCCCCAGCATTTT. Amino acid sequence: CASSADRGVGANQPQHF.

This chain uses TRBV5-4 with TRBJ2-2, with 8 nucleotides matching TRBD1. The V gene's germline CDR1 is SGHNT and CDR2 YYREEE (reference sequence). This CDR3 is 15 amino acids long. V dropped 5 bases and J dropped 4; count of bases not matched to a gene: 7. The CDR3 nucleotides are TGTGCCAGCAGTCGCGACAGGGGTGGCACCGGGGAGCTGTTTTTT. Residues: CASSRDRGGTGELFF.

The CDR3 is CASSLTGGSTEAFF. The CDR3 DNA is TGCGCCAGCAGCCTTACAGGGGGCTCCACTGAAGCTTTCTTT. J is TRBJ1-1 and V is TRBV5-1; 9 bases fit TRBD1. CDR1 is SGHRS, CDR2 YFSETQ, per germline. The CDR3 length is 14 residues. V trimming: 4 bases; J trimming: 4 bases; junction bases outside the gene matches: 5.

The chain has TRBV7-6 and TRBJ2-7; TRBD1 matches 7 bases. V was pared by 0 bases and J by 3 bases, with 8 bases of the junction left unmatched. CDR3 length equals 16 residues. The germline V gene has CDR1 SGHVS and CDR2 FNYEAQ. CDR3 DNA sequence: TGTGCCAGCAGCTTAGCGATGGGGACAGATCTCTACGAGCAGTACTTC. This codes for CASSLAMGTDLYEQYF. Looking up the rest from reference TRBV7-6 and TRBJ2-7 gives the full variable domain: GAGVSQSPRYKVTKRGQDVALRCDPISGHVSLYWYRQALGQGPEFLTYFNYEAQQDKSGLPNDRFSAERPEGSISTLTIQRTEQRDSAMYRCASSLAMGTDLYEQYFGPGTRLTVT.

The gene calls are TRBV24-1 and TRBJ2-5; 7 nucleotides agree with TRBD2. Germline CDR1 and CDR2: KGHDR and SFDVKD. Unmatched junction bases numbered 6, after V lost 7 bases and J lost 5 bases. The CDR3 totals 13 residues. The chain's CDR3 is CATSLSGEETQYF. DNA for the CDR3: TGTGCCACCAGCCTGAGCGGGGAGGAGACCCAGTACTTC.